This T cell receptor (beta chain) was identified in a study of PD-1 blockade in classical Hodgkin lymphoma. Trimming at V came to 0 bases and at J to 4 bases, leaving 7 bases not matched to a gene. Germline V lookup: CDR1 SGHRS, CDR2 YFSETQ. This CDR3 contains 16 residues. Autologous stem cell transplantation was followed by relapse in every patient, and brentuximab vedotin exposure varied. Isolation of CD8+ T cells from thawed PBMCs used magnetic negative selection. The protocol was immunoSEQ multiplex PCR, while the TCRdb copy is restricted to in-frame clones and leaves out a portion. In the table there are more than 25,000 clones, just over 85% of which are singletons.

The source of this sequence is a human donor with classical Hodgkin lymphoma. The rearrangement uses TRBV5-1 and TRBJ2-3, with 8 bases that match TRBD2. The specimen comprised CD8+ T cells from blood, sampled at baseline. This CDR3 reads CASSLEKSGSPDTQYF. In nucleotides, the CDR3 is TGCGCCAGCAGCTTGGAAAAAAGCGGGAGTCCAGATACGCAGTATTTT.